The source of this TCR beta chain is a study of response to subunit inactivated influenza vaccine. Study-wide results and limits: The authors suggested that few new T cells are recruited per seasonal influenza vaccination.

A single record per CDR3 protein comes from TCRdb applying MiXCR to the RT-PCR reads. This table holds hundreds of thousands of distinct CDR3 sequences, 12% found once. Details on this clonotype: Its specificity is not known.

CDR1 and CDR2 from the germline V gene are MDHEN and SYDVKM. CDR3 length: 15 residues. The V segment lost 6 bases and the J segment 3 bases; nucleotides outside the gene matches: 7. The sequence was obtained from a man in his forties or fifties who received an inactivated influenza vaccine. Specimen: non-naive T cells sorted from PBMCs, collected 14 days before vaccination. This sequence joins TRBV28 and TRBJ2-1, with TRBD2 identical over 8 bases. CDR3: CASRQGLGGYNEQFF. Here the CDR3 DNA reads TGTGCCAGCAGACAGGGACTAGGGGGCTACAATGAGCAGTTCTTC.